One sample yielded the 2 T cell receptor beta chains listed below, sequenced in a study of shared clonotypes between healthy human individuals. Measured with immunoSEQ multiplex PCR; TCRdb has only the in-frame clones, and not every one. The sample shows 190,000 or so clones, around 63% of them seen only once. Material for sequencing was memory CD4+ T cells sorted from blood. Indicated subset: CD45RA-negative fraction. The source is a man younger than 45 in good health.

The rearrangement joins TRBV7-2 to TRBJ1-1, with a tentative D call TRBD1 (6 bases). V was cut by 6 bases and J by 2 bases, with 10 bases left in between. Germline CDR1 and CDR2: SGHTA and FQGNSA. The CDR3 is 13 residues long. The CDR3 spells CASRRGVNTEAFF. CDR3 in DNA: TGTGCCAGCAGGAGGGGGGTAAACACTGAAGCTTTCTTT.

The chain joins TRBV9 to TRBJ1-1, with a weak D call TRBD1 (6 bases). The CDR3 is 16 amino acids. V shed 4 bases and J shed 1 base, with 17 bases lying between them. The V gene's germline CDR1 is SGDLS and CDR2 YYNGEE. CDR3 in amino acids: CASSPRVGGRNTEAFF. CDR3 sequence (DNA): TGTGCCAGCAGCCCCCGAGTAGGGGGGCGGAACACTGAAGCTTTCTTT.